Listed below are T cell receptor beta chains from one sample, sequenced in a study of blood T cell repertoires in COVID-19. TCRdb's copy holds only in-frame clones and misses some; the assay was immunoSEQ multiplex PCR. The table records roughly 100,000 clones, about four fifths of them present only once. The sample taken for sequencing was peripheral blood. These TCRs come from a man aged 60-69 years with acute or convalescent COVID-19. CDR3s include the opening cysteine and the closing phenylalanine or tryptophan. D genes are given only for firm matches. Where a row states a size, it is once, few, many or the class of an expanded clone; other rows omit it.

J	V	D	size	DNA	CDR3
TRBJ2-1	TRBV11-2	-	-	TGTGCCAGCAGCTTAGTCCTGGGCGGACTGTACAATGAGCAGTTCTTC	CASSLVLGGLYNEQFF
TRBJ1-5	TRBV10-3	TRBD1	-	TGTGCCACCTCGACAGGGAATCAGCCCCAGCATTTT	CATSTGNQPQHF
TRBJ1-2	TRBV3-1/TRBV3-2	-	-	TGTGCCAGCAGCCAAGATCTTGTACAGGGTCAGCACTATGGCTACACCTTC	CASSQDLVQGQHYGYTF
TRBJ1-1	TRBV24-1	TRBD1	-	TGTGCCACTACACAGGGGGTGGACACTGAAGCTTTCTTT	CATTQGVDTEAFF
TRBJ1-2	TRBV28	TRBD1	few	TGTGCCAGCAGCCCTGAGGGGGCTGTCGATGGCTACACCTTC	CASSPEGAVDGYTF
TRBJ2-3	TRBV6-5	-	-	TGTGCCAGCAAGGCAGGGGACACAGATACGCAGTATTTT	CASKAGDTDTQYF
TRBJ1-5	TRBV5-1	-	-	TGCGCCAGCAGCACCCATCCGACAGACCAGCCCCAGCATTTT	CASSTHPTDQPQHF
TRBJ1-6	TRBV7-2	TRBD1	-	TGTGCCAGCAGCGTGGCGACGCGACAGGGGAGCTCCTATAATTCACCCCTCCACTTT	CASSVATRQGSSYNSPLHF
TRBJ1-2	TRBV7-9	-	-	TGTGCCAGCAGCTTTACCAGGGATTTCTATGGCTACACCTTC	CASSFTRDFYGYTF
TRBJ2-7	TRBV5-1	-	-	TGCGCCAGCAGCTTGGTAGAGGATGGGGAGCAGTACTTC	CASSLVEDGEQYF
TRBJ2-3	TRBV5-1	TRBD2	-	TGCGCCAGCAGCTTGACTAGCGGGAGGGCCACAGATACGCAGTATTTT	CASSLTSGRATDTQYF
TRBJ2-1	TRBV6-2/TRBV6-3	TRBD2	-	TGTGCCAGCAGTTTACGTCCGGGGGGCAATGAGCAGTTCTTC	CASSLRPGGNEQFF
TRBJ2-7	TRBV7-9	-	-	TGTGCCAGCAGCCGGGACGGGGGAGACGAGCAGTACTTC	CASSRDGGDEQYF
TRBJ1-5	TRBV28	TRBD1	once	TGTGCCAGCAAGCTAGTTTGGACAGGCCGCGGTGGTCAGCCCCAGCATTTT	CASKLVWTGRGGQPQHF
TRBJ2-3	TRBV5-1	TRBD2	-	TGCGCCAGCAGCCCCATAGCGGGAAGCACAGATACGCAGTATTTT	CASSPIAGSTDTQYF
TRBJ2-1	TRBV19	-	-	TGTGCCAGTAGTCGGAGCGGGTTCCCTTATGAGCAGTTCTTC	CASSRSGFPYEQFF
TRBJ1-1	TRBV5-5	TRBD1	once	TGTGCCAGCAGCCTGACAGGGGTCACTGAAGCTTTCTTT	CASSLTGVTEAFF
TRBJ1-2	TRBV19	-	-	TGTGCCAGTAGTATATCCCCTGGACAGCTTAATGGCTACACCTTC	CASSISPGQLNGYTF
TRBJ1-4	TRBV6-5	TRBD1	-	TGTGCCAGCAGTCACAGGGGGGAAGAAAAACTGTTTTTT	CASSHRGEEKLFF
TRBJ1-6	TRBV27	TRBD1	-	TGTGCCAGCAGTAACTACCAGGGGGCAGTCTATAATTCACCCCTCCACTTT	CASSNYQGAVYNSPLHF
TRBJ2-3	TRBV10-1	TRBD2	-	TGCGCCAGCAGTCCCCCGGGACTAGCGGGGGCAGATACGCAGTATTTT	CASSPPGLAGADTQYF
TRBJ1-2	TRBV6-5	TRBD1	-	TGTGCCAGCAGTTACCAACCGTGGACAGGCGGTGGCTACACCTTC	CASSYQPWTGGGYTF
TRBJ1-2	TRBV29-1	TRBD1	-	TGCAGCGTCCAGGGTGGGGACAGGGGGCAGTTTGGCTACACCTTC	CSVQGGDRGQFGYTF
TRBJ1-3	TRBV7-8	TRBD1	many	TGTGCCAGCAGCCGTACTCGGACAGGGCGAAACACCATATATTTT	CASSRTRTGRNTIYF
TRBJ2-7	TRBV10-3	TRBD2	-	TGTGCCATCAGTGAGGGGCTAGCGGGAGACGAGCAGTACTTC	CAISEGLAGDEQYF
TRBJ2-3	TRBV19	TRBD2	-	TGTGCCAGTAGTACCGGGACTAGCGTACAGGCGGATACGCAGTATTTT	CASSTGTSVQADTQYF
TRBJ2-7	TRBV28	-	-	TGTGCCAGCAGTTTGCCGTTGGGGGCGCATTACGAGCAGTACTTC	CASSLPLGAHYEQYF
TRBJ1-5	TRBV5-6	TRBD1	-	TGTGCCAGCAGCTTGGGGGGACAGGGCAATCAGCCCCAGCATTTT	CASSLGGQGNQPQHF
TRBJ1-2	TRBV7-2	-	-	TGTGCCAGCAGCCCCCGGCAGGGACAAACTTACGGCTACACCTTC	CASSPRQGQTYGYTF
TRBJ2-1	TRBV3-1/TRBV3-2	TRBD1	-	TGTGCCAGCAGCGGTAGGGGGCTCCGTTACAATGAGCAGTTCTTC	CASSGRGLRYNEQFF
TRBJ1-1	TRBV7-9	-	-	TGTGCCAGCAGCTCGGGACAACCGAACACTGAAGCTTTCTTT	CASSSGQPNTEAFF
TRBJ1-1	TRBV4-2	-	few	TGTGCCAGCAGCCAAGATCCCATCGGCGGGGAGAACACTGAAGCTTTCTTT	CASSQDPIGGENTEAFF